This T cell receptor (beta chain) was sequenced during a study of T cell responses to AZD1222 COVID-19 vaccine. Comment on this clone: As yet, its antigen is unknown.

General study points: Spike as a whole was targeted by vaccine-associated CD4 TCRs, dominant at 160-218 and 743-854. Scientists sampled the repertoires only once the peak T cell response had passed.

Here immunoSEQ multiplex PCR was the method, and the copy in TCRdb shows in-frame clones only, minus some. The sample lists 150,000 to 200,000 clones, 85% to 95% occurring once. The germline CDR1 and CDR2 sequences are SGHTA and FQGNSA. CDR3 length: 15 residues. V was cut by 3 bases and J by 4 bases, with 10 bases left in between. This clonotype was obtained from an adult in good health. V usage is TRBV7-2 and J usage is TRBJ2-6; no firm D call. The sequencing used peripheral blood, collected on day 0 of AZD1222 vaccination. CDR3 nucleotides: TGTGCCAGCAGCTTTTATCGAGCCGGGGCCAACGTCCTGACTTTC. Translating gives CASSFYRAGANVLTF.